The TCR beta chain under discussion was sequenced for a study of patients and donors after allogeneic stem cell transplantation. In its sample, this clonotype was seen many times. Germline-derived CDR1 and CDR2 are MGHDK and SYGVNS. Trimming took off 8 bases at V and 2 bases at J, with 7 bases between the two ends. The CDR3 totals 13 residues. Each CDR3 protein gets one entry after TCRdb re-called the RT-PCR reads with MiXCR. The sample has approximately 33,000 distinct CDR3 sequences, around 7% seen once; the top ten hold about 34%. What was sequenced was blood, either unsorted or a sorted T cell fraction (not recorded which). The sequence was collected from a human donor who was either an allogeneic HSCT recipient or a stem cell or donor lymphocyte infusion donor (not recorded which). It is not recorded whose cells these are; they may come from a transplant donor. The chain uses TRBV25-1 and TRBJ2-6; unclear D gene. CDR3 region: CASSPAGANVLTF. The CDR3 DNA reads TGTGCCAGCTCTCCGGCTGGGGCCAACGTCCTGACTTTC.